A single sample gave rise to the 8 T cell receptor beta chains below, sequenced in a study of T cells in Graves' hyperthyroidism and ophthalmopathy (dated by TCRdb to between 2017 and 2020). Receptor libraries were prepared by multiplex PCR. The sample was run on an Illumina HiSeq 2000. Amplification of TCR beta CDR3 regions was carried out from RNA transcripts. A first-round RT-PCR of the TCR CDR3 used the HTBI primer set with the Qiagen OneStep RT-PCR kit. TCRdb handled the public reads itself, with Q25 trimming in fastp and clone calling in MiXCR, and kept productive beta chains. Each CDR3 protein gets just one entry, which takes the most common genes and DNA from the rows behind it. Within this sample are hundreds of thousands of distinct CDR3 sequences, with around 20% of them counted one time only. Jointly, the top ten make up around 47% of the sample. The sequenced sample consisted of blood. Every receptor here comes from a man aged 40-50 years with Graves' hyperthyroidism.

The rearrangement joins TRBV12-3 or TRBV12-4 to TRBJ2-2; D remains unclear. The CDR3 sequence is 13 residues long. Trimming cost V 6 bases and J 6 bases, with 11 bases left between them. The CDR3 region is CASRATDSGELFF. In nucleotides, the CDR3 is TGTGCCAGCAGGGCTACAGATTCCGGGGAGCTGTTTTTT.

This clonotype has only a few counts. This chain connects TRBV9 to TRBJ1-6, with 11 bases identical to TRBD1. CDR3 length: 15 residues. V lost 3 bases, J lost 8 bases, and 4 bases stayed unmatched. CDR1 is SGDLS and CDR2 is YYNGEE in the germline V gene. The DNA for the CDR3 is TGTGCCAGCAGCGACCGGACAGGGGGCGATTCACCCCTCCACTTT. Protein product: CASSDRTGGDSPLHF.

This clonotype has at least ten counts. CDR3 loop: CASSYAPGGRGRGTGELFF. The DNA of the CDR3 is TGTGCCAGCAGTTACGCCCCGGGCGGCAGGGGGCGAGGCACCGGGGAGCTGTTTTTT. This chain connects TRBV6-2 or TRBV6-3 to TRBJ2-2; TRBD1 aligns across 8 bases. Germline V gene lookup returns CDR1 MNHEY and CDR2 SVGEGT. With V trimmed by 2 bases and J by 4 bases, 15 bases remained unmatched. CDR3 length equals 19 residues.

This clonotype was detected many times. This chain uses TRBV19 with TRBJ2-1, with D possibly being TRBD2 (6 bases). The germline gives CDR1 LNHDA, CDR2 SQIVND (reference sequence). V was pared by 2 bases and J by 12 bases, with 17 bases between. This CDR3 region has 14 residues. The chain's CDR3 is CASSIHLGGEWQFF. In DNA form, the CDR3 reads TGTGCCAGTAGTATACACCTCGGGGGAGAATGGCAGTTCTTC.

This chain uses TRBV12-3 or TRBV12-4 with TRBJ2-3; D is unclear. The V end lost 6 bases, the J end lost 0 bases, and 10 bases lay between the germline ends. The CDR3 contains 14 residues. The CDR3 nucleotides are TGTGCCAGCAGCAGGTACCGGAGCACAGATACGCAGTATTTT. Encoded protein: CASSRYRSTDTQYF.

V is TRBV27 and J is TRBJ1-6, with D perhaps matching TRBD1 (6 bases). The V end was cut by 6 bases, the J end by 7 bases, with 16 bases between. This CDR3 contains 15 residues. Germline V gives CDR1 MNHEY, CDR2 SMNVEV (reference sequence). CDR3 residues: CASSPGQGSNSPLHF. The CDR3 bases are TGTGCCAGCAGCCCGGGCCAGGGGAGCAATTCACCCCTCCACTTT.

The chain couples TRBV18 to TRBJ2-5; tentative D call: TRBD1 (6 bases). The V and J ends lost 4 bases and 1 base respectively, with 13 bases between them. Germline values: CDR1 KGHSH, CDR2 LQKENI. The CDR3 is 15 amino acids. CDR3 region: CASSHENRVQETQYF. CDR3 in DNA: TGTGCCAGCTCACACGAAAACAGGGTCCAAGAGACCCAGTACTTC.

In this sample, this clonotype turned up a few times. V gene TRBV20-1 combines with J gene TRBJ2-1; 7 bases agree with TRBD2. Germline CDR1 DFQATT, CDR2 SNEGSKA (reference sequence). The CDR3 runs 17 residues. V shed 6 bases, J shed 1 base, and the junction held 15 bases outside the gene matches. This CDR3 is CSAQTSGGGVSYNEQFF. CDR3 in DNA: TGCAGTGCCCAGACTTCCGGCGGGGGAGTTTCCTACAATGAGCAGTTCTTC.